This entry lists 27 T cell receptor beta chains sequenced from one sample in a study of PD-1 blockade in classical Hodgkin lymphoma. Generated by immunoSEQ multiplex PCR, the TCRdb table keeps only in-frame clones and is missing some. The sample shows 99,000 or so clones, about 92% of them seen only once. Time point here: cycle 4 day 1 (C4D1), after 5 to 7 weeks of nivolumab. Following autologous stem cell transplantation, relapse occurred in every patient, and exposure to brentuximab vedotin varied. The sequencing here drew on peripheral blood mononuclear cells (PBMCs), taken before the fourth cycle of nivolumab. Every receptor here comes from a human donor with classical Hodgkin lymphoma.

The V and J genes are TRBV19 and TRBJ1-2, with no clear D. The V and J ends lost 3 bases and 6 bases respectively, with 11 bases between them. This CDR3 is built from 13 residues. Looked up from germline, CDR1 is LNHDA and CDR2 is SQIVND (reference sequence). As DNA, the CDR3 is TGTGCCAGTAGTATTATGGGCTTCGATGGCTACACCTTC. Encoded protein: CASSIMGFDGYTF.

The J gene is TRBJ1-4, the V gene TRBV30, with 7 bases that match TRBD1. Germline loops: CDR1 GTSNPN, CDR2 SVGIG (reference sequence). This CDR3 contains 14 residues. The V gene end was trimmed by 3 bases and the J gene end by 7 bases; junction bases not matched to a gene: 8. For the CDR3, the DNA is TGTGCCTGGAGCCACGGACAGGCGGGTGAAAAACTGTTTTTT. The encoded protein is CAWSHGQAGEKLFF.

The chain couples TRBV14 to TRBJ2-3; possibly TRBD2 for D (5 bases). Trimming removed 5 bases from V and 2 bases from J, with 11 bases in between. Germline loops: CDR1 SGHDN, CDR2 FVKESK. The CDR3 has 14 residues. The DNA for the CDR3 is TGTGCCAGCAGCGAGGCGGGTCCCACAGATACGCAGTATTTT. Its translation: CASSEAGPTDTQYF. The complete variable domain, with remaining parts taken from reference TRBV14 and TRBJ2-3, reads EAGVTQFPSHSVIEKGQTVTLRCDPISGHDNLYWYRRVMGKEIKFLLHFVKESKQDESGMPNNRFLAERTGGTYSTLKVQPAELEDSGVYFCASSEAGPTDTQYFGPGTRLTVL.

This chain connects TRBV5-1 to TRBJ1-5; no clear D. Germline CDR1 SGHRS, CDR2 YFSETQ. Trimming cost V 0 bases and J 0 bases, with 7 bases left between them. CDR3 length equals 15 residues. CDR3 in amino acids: CASSLDPGSNQPQHF. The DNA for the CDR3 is TGCGCCAGCAGCTTGGACCCAGGTAGCAATCAGCCCCAGCATTTT.

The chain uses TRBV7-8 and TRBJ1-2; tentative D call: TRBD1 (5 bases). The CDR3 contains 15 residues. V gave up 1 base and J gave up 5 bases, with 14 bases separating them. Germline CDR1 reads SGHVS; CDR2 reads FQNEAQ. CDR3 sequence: CASSLVEGSPYGYTF. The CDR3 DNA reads TGTGCCAGCAGCTTAGTTGAGGGGTCCCCTTATGGCTACACCTTC. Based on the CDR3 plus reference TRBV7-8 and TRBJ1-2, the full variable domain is GAGVSQSPRYKVAKRGQDVALRCDPISGHVSLFWYQQALGQGPEFLTYFQNEAQLDKSGLPSDRFFAERPEGSVSTLKIQRTQQEDSAVYLCASSLVEGSPYGYTFGSGTRLTVV.

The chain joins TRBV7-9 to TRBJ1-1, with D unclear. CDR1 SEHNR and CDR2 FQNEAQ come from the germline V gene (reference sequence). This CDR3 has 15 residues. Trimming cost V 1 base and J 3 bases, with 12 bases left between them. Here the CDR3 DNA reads TGTGCCAGCAGCTTAGACGGGAAAGGGCACACTGAAGCTTTCTTT. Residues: CASSLDGKGHTEAFF. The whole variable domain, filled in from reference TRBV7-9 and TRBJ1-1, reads DTGVSQNPRHKITKRGQNVTFRCDPISEHNRLYWYRQTLGQGPEFLTYFQNEAQLEKSRLLSDRFSAERPKGSFSTLEIQRTEQGDSAMYLCASSLDGKGHTEAFFGQGTRLTVV.

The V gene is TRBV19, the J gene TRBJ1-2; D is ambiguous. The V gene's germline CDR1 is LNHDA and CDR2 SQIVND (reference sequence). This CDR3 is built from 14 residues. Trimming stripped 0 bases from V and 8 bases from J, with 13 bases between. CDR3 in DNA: TGTGCCAGTAGTATAGATTGGCAGGCCTGGGGCTACACCTTC. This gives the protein CASSIDWQAWGYTF.

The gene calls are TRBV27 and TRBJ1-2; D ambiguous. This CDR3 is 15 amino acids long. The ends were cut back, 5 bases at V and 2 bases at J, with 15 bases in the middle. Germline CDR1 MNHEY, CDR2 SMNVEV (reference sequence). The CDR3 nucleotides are TGTGCCAGCAGTCCCACCCTTGGGATGAACTATGGCTACACCTTC. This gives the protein CASSPTLGMNYGYTF.

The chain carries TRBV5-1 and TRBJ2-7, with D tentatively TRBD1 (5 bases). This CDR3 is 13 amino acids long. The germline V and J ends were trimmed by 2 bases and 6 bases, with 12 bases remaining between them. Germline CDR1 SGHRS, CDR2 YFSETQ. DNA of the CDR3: TGCGCCAGCAGCTTTTCCCAGGGATCCGAGCAGTACTTC. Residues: CASSFSQGSEQYF.

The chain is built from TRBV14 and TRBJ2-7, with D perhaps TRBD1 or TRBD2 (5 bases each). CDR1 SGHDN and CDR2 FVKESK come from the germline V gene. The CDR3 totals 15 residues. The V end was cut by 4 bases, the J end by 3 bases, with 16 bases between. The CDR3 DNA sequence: TGTGCCAGCAGCCCCCTCGGGACCGGCAGCTACGAGCAGTACTTC. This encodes CASSPLGTGSYEQYF.

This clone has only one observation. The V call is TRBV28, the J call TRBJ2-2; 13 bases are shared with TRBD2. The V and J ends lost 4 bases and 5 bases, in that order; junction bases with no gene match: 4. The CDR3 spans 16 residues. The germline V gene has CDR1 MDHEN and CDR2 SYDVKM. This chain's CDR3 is CASSSWTSGRTGELFF. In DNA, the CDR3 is TGTGCCAGCAGTTCGTGGACTAGCGGGAGAACCGGGGAGCTGTTTTTT.

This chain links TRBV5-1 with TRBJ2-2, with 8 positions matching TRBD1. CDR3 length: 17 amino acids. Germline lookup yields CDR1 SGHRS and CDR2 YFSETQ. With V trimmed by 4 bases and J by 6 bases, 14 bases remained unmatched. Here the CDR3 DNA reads TGCGCCAGCAGCCCCCTACCGACGGGACAGGCCTCCGGGGAGCTGTTTTTT. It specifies CASSPLPTGQASGELFF.

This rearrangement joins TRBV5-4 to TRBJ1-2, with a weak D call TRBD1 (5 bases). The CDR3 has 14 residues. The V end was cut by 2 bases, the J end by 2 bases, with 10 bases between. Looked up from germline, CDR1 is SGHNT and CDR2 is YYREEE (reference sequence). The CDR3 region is CASSFSKGNYGYTF. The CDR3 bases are TGTGCCAGCAGCTTCTCTAAGGGGAACTATGGCTACACCTTC.

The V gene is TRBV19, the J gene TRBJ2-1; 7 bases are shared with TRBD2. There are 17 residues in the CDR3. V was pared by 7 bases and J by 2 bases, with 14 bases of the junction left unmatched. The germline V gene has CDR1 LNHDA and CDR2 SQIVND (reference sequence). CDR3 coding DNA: TGTGCCAGTACCCAAAGGACTGGACTAGTTCCCTACAATGAGCAGTTCTTC. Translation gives CASTQRTGLVPYNEQFF.

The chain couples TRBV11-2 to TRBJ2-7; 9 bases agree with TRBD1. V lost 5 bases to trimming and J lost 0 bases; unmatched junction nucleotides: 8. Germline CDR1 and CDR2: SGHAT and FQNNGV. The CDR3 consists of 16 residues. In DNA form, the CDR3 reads TGTGCCAGCAGCCCACCACAGGGGGCGAGCTCCTACGAGCAGTACTTC. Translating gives CASSPPQGASSYEQYF.

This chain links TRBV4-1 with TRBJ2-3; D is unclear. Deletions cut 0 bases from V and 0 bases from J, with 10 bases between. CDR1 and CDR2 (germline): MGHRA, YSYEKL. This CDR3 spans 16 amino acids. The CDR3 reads CASSQDPPGSTDTQYF. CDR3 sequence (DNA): TGCGCCAGCAGCCAAGATCCCCCCGGGAGCACAGATACGCAGTATTTT.

CDR3 bases: TGCGCCAGCAGCTTGGGACAGGCCGGCTCTGGAAACACCATATATTTT. Protein sequence: CASSLGQAGSGNTIYF. This chain uses TRBV5-1 with TRBJ1-3, with a possible D match to TRBD1 (6 bases). Per the germline V gene, CDR1 is SGHRS and CDR2 is YFSETQ. This CDR3 spans 16 amino acids. Trimming took off 0 bases at V and 0 bases at J, with 10 bases between the two ends. The variable domain in full, completed from reference TRBV5-1 and TRBJ1-3, reads KAGVTQTPRYLIKTRGQQVTLSCSPISGHRSVSWYQQTPGQGLQFLFEYFSETQRNKGNFPGRFSGRQFSNSRSEMNVSTLELGDSALYLCASSLGQAGSGNTIYFGEGSWLTVV.

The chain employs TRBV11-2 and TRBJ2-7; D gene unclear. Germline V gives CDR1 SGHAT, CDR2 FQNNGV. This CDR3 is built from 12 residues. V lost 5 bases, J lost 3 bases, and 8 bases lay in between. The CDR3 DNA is TGTGCCAGCAGCCCTACCCACTACGAGCAGTACTTC. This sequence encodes CASSPTHYEQYF.

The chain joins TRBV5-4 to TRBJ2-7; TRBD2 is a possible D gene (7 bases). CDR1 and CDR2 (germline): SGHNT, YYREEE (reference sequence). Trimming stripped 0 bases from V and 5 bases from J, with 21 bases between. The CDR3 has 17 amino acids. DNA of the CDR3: TGTGCCAGCAGCTTGGACCCCGGGGGGCGCCGGGAGGACGAGCAGTACTTC. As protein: CASSLDPGGRREDEQYF.

CDR3 in DNA: TGTGCCAGCAGTTACCTACTAGCGGGAAACACCGGGGAGCTGTTTTTT. It translates to CASSYLLAGNTGELFF. The genes are TRBV6-5 and TRBJ2-2, with 10 bases matching TRBD2. V shed 2 bases and J 2 bases; nucleotides not matched to a gene: 2. This CDR3 region has 16 residues. The germline V gene has CDR1 MNHEY and CDR2 SVGAGI.

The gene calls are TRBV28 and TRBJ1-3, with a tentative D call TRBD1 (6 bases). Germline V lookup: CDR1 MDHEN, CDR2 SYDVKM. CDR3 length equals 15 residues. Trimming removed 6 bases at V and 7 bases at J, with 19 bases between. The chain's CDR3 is CASSHEPGQGNTIYF. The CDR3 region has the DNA TGTGCCAGCAGCCATGAGCCGGGGCAGGGGAACACCATATATTTT. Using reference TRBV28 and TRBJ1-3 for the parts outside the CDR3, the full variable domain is DVKVTQSSRYLVKRTGEKVFLECVQDMDHENMFWYRQDPGLGLRLIYFSYDVKMKEKGDIPEGYSVSREKKERFSLILESASTNQTSMYLCASSHEPGQGNTIYFGEGSWLTVV.

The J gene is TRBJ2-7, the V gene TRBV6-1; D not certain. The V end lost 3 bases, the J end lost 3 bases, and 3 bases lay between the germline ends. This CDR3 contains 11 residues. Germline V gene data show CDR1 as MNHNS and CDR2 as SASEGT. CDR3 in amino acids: CASSEIYEQYF. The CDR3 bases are TGTGCCAGCAGTGAGATCTACGAGCAGTACTTC.

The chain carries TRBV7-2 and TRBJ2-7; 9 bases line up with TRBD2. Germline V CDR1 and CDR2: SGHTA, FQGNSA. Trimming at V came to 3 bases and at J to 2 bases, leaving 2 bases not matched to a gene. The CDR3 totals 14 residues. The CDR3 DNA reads TGTGCCAGCAGCTTCGCTAGCGGGACCTACGAGCAGTACTTC. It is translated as CASSFASGTYEQYF.

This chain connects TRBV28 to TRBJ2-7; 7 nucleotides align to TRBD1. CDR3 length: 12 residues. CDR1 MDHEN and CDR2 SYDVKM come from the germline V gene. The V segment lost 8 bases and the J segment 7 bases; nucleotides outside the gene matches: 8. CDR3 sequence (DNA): TGTGCCAGCGCAATCAACAGGGGTGAGCAGTACTTC. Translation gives CASAINRGEQYF.

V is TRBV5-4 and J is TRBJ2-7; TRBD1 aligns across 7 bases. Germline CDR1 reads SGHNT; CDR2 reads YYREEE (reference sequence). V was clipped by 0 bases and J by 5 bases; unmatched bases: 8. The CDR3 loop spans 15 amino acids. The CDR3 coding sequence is TGTGCCAGCAGCTTGGAGGGGGCAGGGGACCACGAGCAGTACTTC. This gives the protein CASSLEGAGDHEQYF.

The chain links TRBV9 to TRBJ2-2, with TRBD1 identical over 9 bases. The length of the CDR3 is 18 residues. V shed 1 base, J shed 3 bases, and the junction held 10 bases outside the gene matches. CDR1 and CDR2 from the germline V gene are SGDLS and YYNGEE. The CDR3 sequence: CASSVPQQGAIHTGELFF. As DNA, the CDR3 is TGTGCCAGCAGCGTACCCCAACAGGGGGCAATCCACACCGGGGAGCTGTTTTTT.

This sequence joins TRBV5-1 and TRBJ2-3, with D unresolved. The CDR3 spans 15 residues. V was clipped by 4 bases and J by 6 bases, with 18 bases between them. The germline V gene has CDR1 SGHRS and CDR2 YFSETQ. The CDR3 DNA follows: TGCGCCAGCAGCCGAATGGACCCCGCTGGGGATACGCAGTATTTT. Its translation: CASSRMDPAGDTQYF.